This is a list of T cell receptor beta chains from one sample in a study of T-cell reconstitution after alpha-beta-depleted transplantation in children. TCRdb reprocessed the PCR reads with MiXCR, giving one entry per CDR3 protein. The data hold some 300,000 distinct CDR3 sequences, with 10% observed a single time. The sequencing used PBMCs from the stem cell graft donor, collected from the stem cell graft. The source is a human donor who donated a stem cell graft to a child with acute lymphoblastic leukemia. CDR3s include the opening cysteine and the closing phenylalanine or tryptophan. The D gene is left open where the match is weak.

TRBV15,.,TRBJ1-2,CATSRDRVGSSNYGYTF
TRBV5-4,TRBD2,TRBJ2-1,CASPKPGLGASRDNEQFF
TRBV10-1,.,TRBJ2-7,CASSERGAASYEQYF
TRBV28,.,TRBJ2-1,CASSSPPGVGYNEQFF
TRBV20-1,.,TRBJ2-7,CSANPGTGYEQYF
TRBV20-1,.,TRBJ2-1,CSATGPGNEQFF
TRBV18,.,TRBJ2-7,CASSPNRVGSSYEQYF
TRBV7-8,.,TRBJ1-4,CASSPGTSTNEKLFF
TRBV29-1,.,TRBJ2-7,CSVEARDSSYEQYF
TRBV7-2,.,TRBJ2-1,CASSLGGGEAYNEQFF